The rows below give T cell receptor beta chains drawn from one sample of a study of Tregs in tolerant kidney transplant recipients. Sequenced by immunoSEQ multiplex PCR; TCRdb stores in-frame clones only, minus some. The sample lists 60,000 or so clones; around 85% were seen once. The starting material was Tregs from blood, obtained before the transplant. Receptor source: a human donor who received a combined kidney and bone marrow transplant. The CDR3 runs from the conserved cysteine through the conserved F or W. A D gene is named only where the DNA matches it firmly. Clone size is stated in some rows and not others, as once, few, many or a class when expanded.

NA	NA	TRBV27	TRBJ1-1	CASSQGLRAFF	TGTGCCAGCAGTCAGGGACTAAGGGCTTTCTTT
NA	NA	TRBV11-2	TRBJ2-2	CASSFGGNTGELFF	TGTGCCAGCAGCTTCGGGGGTAACACCGGGGAGCTGTTTTTT
few	TRBD1	TRBV7-6	TRBJ1-2	CASSPDRGAISMGYTF	TGTGCCAGCAGCCCGGACAGGGGGGCGATATCTATGGGCTACACCTTC
NA	TRBD2	TRBV10-2	TRBJ2-1	CASSEGTTRYNEQFF	TGCGCCAGCAGTGAGGGGACTACCCGGTACAATGAGCAGTTCTTC
NA	NA	TRBV10-1	TRBJ2-5	CASSDGGRGGETQYF	TGCGCCAGCAGTGACGGCGGGAGAGGGGGAGAGACCCAGTACTTC
few	NA	TRBV6-6	TRBJ1-3	CASSDLSSSGNTIYF	TGTGCCAGCAGTGACCTTTCGAGCTCTGGAAACACCATATATTTT
few	TRBD2	TRBV5-8	TRBJ2-3	CASSPGRADTQYF	TGTGCCAGCAGCCCCGGGAGGGCAGATACGCAGTATTTT
NA	TRBD1	TRBV5-6	TRBJ1-2	CASSLVGTGGRGYTF	TGTGCCAGCAGCTTGGTTGGGACAGGGGGCCGTGGCTACACCTTC
NA	TRBD1	TRBV5-6	TRBJ1-1	CASTLFQGVTEAFF	TGTGCCAGCACCCTTTTTCAGGGGGTCACTGAAGCTTTCTTT
NA	TRBD1	TRBV19	TRBJ1-4	CAISRGQGGKLFF	TGTGCCATCTCTAGAGGACAGGGGGGAAAACTGTTTTTT
NA	NA	TRBV11-2	TRBJ1-1	CASSLGKNTEAFF	TGTGCCAGCAGCTTAGGGAAAAACACTGAAGCTTTCTTT
NA	TRBD2	TRBV5-1	TRBJ2-3	CASSSTSDASDTQYF	TGCGCCAGCAGCTCGACTAGCGATGCATCAGATACGCAGTATTTT
NA	NA	TRBV4-3	TRBJ2-3	CASSQAPRGASFTDTQYF	TGCGCCAGCAGCCAAGCCCCCCGGGGAGCGAGTTTCACAGATACGCAGTATTTT
once	NA	TRBV6-5	TRBJ2-2	CASRGWGGTGELFF	TGTGCCAGCCGCGGATGGGGCGGCACCGGGGAGCTGTTTTTT
NA	NA	TRBV29-1	TRBJ1-1	CSGKRNTEAFF	TGCAGCGGTAAGAGGAACACTGAAGCTTTCTTT
NA	NA	TRBV10-1	TRBJ2-5	CASSEGGTGETQYF	TGCGCCAGCAGTGAGGGGGGGACGGGAGAGACCCAGTACTTC
NA	TRBD1	TRBV5-1	TRBJ1-2	CASSLLTGDYGYTF	TGCGCCAGCAGCTTATTGACAGGGGACTATGGCTACACCTTC
NA	TRBD1	TRBV6-5	TRBJ2-5	CASVGQGQETQYF	TGTGCCAGCGTCGGACAGGGCCAAGAGACCCAGTACTTC
NA	NA	TRBV7-4	TRBJ1-5	CASSPSGGSNQPQHF	TGTGCCAGCAGCCCCAGCGGAGGTAGCAATCAGCCCCAGCATTTT
once	NA	TRBV30	TRBJ2-5	CAWGMERGPPQETQYF	TGTGCCTGGGGTATGGAACGGGGGCCGCCCCAAGAGACCCAGTACTTC
NA	TRBD2	TRBV4-3	TRBJ2-5	CASSQEGSGRRGETQYF	TGCGCCAGCAGCCAAGAAGGCAGCGGGAGGCGGGGGGAGACCCAGTACTTC
NA	NA	TRBV6-6	TRBJ1-4	CASSRPIGTPDEKLFF	TGTGCCAGCAGTAGACCTATCGGTACCCCCGATGAAAAACTGTTTTTT
NA	TRBD2	TRBV5-5	TRBJ2-1	CASSLGLAAFGYNEQFF	TGTGCCAGCAGCCTCGGACTAGCGGCCTTTGGGTACAATGAGCAGTTCTTC
NA	NA	TRBV6-6	TRBJ2-2	CASSYGGALNTGELFF	TGTGCCAGCAGTTACGGGGGGGCCCTGAACACCGGGGAGCTGTTTTTT
NA	NA	TRBV19	TRBJ2-7	CASSISSQVAYEQYF	TGTGCCAGTAGTATATCGTCCCAGGTGGCCTACGAGCAGTACTTC
NA	NA	TRBV7-9	TRBJ2-1	CASSLEGRYNEQFF	TGTGCCAGCAGCTTAGAGGGCAGGTACAATGAGCAGTTCTTC
NA	NA	TRBV2	TRBJ2-1	CASSGGIRTGSNEQFF	TGTGCCAGCAGCGGGGGGATACGGACAGGGAGCAATGAGCAGTTCTTC
NA	NA	TRBV7-2	TRBJ2-7	CASSLGRSGWVSYEQYF	TGTGCCAGCAGCCTCGGCAGGAGCGGTTGGGTTTCCTACGAGCAGTACTTC
NA	NA	TRBV28	TRBJ2-3	CASSLVGGGTTDTQYF	TGTGCCAGCAGTTTAGTGGGCGGCGGAACTACAGATACGCAGTATTTT
NA	NA	TRBV5-6	TRBJ1-2	CASSLGTPLGYTF	TGTGCCAGCAGCTTGGGGACACCCTTAGGCTACACCTTC
NA	TRBD2	TRBV10-1	TRBJ2-5	CASSEASGSGETQYF	TGCGCCAGCAGTGAAGCTAGCGGGAGCGGAGAGACCCAGTACTTC
NA	TRBD2	TRBV7-6	TRBJ2-1	CASSSRLAGLASYNEQFF	TGTGCCAGCAGCTCCCGACTAGCGGGCTTGGCCTCCTACAATGAGCAGTTCTTC
NA	NA	TRBV6-5	TRBJ1-6	CASSYSGGVSESPLHF	TGTGCCAGCAGTTACAGCGGGGGGGTCAGTGAATCACCCCTCCACTTT
NA	NA	TRBV5-4	TRBJ2-1	CASSLPGSWANEQFF	TGTGCCAGCAGCCTCCCCGGGTCATGGGCCAATGAGCAGTTCTTC
once	NA	TRBV11-3	TRBJ2-3	CASSLDPDTQYF	TGTGCCAGCAGCTTAGACCCAGATACGCAGTATTTT
NA	TRBD1	TRBV5-7	TRBJ2-7	CASRYGQGPYEQYF	TGTGCCAGCAGGTATGGACAGGGGCCCTACGAGCAGTACTTC
few	TRBD2	TRBV19	TRBJ2-7	CASSPTPIDWTSVPSYEQYF	TGTGCCAGTAGTCCCACCCCAATCGACTGGACTAGCGTTCCGTCCTACGAGCAGTACTTC
once	TRBD1	TRBV5-6	TRBJ2-6	CASSPTVQGAHSGANVLTF	TGTGCCAGCAGCCCCACGGTCCAGGGGGCCCACTCTGGGGCCAACGTCCTGACTTTC
once	TRBD1	TRBV18	TRBJ2-1	CASSSPGQGFYNEQFF	TGTGCCAGCTCATCACCGGGACAGGGATTCTACAATGAGCAGTTCTTC
NA	NA	TRBV7-2	TRBJ2-1	CASTPNGGYNEQFF	TGTGCCAGCACCCCCAACGGGGGCTACAATGAGCAGTTCTTC
NA	NA	TRBV11-2	TRBJ2-1	CASSLPSGGSYNEQFF	TGTGCCAGCAGCCTCCCGTCAGGGGGGTCCTACAATGAGCAGTTCTTC
NA	NA	TRBV5-1	TRBJ1-1	CASSVQQGKNTEAFF	TGCGCCAGCAGCGTACAACAGGGAAAGAACACTGAAGCTTTCTTT